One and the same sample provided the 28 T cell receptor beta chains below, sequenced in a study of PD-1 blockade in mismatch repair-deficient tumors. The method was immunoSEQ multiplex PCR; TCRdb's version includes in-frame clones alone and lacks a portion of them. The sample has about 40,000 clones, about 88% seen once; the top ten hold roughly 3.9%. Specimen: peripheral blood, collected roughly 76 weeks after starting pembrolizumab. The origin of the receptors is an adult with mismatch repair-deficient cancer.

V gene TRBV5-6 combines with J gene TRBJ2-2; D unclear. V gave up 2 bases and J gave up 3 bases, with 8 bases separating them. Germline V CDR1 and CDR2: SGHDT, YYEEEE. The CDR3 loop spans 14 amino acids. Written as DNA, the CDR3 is TGTGCCAGCAGCTTTGGGCTCTACACCGGGGAGCTGTTTTTT. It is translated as CASSFGLYTGELFF.

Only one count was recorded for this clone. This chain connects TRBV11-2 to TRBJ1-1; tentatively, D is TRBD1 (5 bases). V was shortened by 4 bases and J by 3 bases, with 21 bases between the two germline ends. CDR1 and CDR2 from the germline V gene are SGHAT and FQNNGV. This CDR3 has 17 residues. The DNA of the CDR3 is TGTGCCAGCAGCTCCCTTCCAGACCCAGCGGGGGACACTGAAGCTTTCTTT. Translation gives CASSSLPDPAGDTEAFF.

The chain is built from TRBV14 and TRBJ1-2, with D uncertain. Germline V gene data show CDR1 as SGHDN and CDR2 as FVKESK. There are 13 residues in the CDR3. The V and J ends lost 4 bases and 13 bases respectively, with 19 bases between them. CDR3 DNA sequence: TGTGCCAGCAGCCGGGATATAGGGAGGGAATGCACCTTC. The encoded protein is CASSRDIGRECTF.

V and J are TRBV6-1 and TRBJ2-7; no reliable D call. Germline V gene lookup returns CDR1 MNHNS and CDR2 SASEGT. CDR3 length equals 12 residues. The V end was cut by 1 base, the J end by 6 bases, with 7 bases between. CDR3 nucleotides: TGTGCCAGCAGTGAAGTACTGCGCGAGCAGTACTTC. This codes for CASSEVLREQYF.

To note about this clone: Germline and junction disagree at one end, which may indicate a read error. The CDR3 sequence is CASSFGLAGEGSEQFF. For the CDR3, the DNA is TGTGCTAGCAGCTTTGGACTAGCGGGAGAGGGAAGTGAGCAGTTCTTC. This chain links TRBV7-7 with TRBJ2-1; 13 positions match TRBD2. There are 16 residues in the CDR3. CDR1 and CDR2 (germline): SSHAT, FNYEAQ (reference sequence).

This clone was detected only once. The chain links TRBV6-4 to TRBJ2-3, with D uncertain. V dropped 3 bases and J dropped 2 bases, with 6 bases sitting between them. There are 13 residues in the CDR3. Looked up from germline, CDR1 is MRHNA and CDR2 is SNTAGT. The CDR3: CASSEGSTDTQYF. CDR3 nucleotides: TGTGCCAGCAGTGAAGGGTCCACAGATACGCAGTATTTT.

For the CDR3, the DNA is TGTGCCAGCAGCCCAGGAGGGCAGGGCTACTATGGCTACACCTTC. This codes for CASSPGGQGYYGYTF. The chain combines TRBV14 with TRBJ1-2; D might be TRBD1 (5 bases). Trimming shortened V by 4 bases and J by 3 bases, and 15 bases separated the two germline ends. The CDR3 is 15 amino acids. Per germline, CDR1 SGHDN and CDR2 FVKESK. The full variable domain, its missing parts supplied by reference TRBV14 and TRBJ1-2, is EAGVTQFPSHSVIEKGQTVTLRCDPISGHDNLYWYRRVMGKEIKFLLHFVKESKQDESGMPNNRFLAERTGGTYSTLKVQPAELEDSGVYFCASSPGGQGYYGYTFGSGTRLTVV.

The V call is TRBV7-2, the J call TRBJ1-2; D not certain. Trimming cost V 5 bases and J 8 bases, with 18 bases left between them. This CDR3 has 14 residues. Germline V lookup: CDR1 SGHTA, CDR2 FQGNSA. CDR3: CASSLLELGGGYTF. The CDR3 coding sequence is TGTGCCAGCAGCCTTCTCGAACTCGGCGGGGGCTACACCTTC.

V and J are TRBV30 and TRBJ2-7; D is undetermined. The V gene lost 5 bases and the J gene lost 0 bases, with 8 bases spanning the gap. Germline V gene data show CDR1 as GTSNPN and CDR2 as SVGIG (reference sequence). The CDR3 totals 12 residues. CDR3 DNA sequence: TGTGCCTGGGCACCCCTCTCCTACGAGCAGTACTTC. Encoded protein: CAWAPLSYEQYF.

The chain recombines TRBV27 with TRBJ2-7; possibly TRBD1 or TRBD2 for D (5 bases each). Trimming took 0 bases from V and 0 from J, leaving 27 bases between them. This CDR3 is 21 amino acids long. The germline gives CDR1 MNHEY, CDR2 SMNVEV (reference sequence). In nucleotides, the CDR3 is TGTGCCAGCAGTTTATCCGGGGCACCTCCAATCTCCAGCGGTCCCTCCTACGAGCAGTACTTC. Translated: CASSLSGAPPISSGPSYEQYF.

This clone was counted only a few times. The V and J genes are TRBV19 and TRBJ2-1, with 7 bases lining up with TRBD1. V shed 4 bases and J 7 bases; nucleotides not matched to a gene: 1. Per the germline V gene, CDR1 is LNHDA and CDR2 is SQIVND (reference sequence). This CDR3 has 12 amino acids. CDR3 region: CASSTDRNEQFF. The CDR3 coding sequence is TGTGCCAGTAGTACGGACAGGAATGAGCAGTTCTTC.

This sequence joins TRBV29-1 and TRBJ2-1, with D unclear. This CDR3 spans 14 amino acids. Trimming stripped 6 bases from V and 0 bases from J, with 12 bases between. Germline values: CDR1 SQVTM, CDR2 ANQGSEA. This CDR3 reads CSVLEVGSYNEQFF. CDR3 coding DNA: TGCAGCGTGCTAGAGGTGGGCTCCTACAATGAGCAGTTCTTC.

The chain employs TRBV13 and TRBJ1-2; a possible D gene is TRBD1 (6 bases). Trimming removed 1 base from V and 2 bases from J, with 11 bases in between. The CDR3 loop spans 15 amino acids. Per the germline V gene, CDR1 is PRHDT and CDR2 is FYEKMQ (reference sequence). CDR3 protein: CASSLVAGANYGYTF. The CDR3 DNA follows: TGTGCCAGCAGCTTAGTCGCGGGGGCGAACTATGGCTACACCTTC.

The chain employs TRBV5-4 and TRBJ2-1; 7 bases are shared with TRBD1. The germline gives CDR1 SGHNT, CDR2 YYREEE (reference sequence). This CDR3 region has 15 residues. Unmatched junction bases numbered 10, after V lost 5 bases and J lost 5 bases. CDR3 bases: TGTGCCAGCAGTTCTAACAGGGGTACCCACAATGAGCAGTTCTTC. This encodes CASSSNRGTHNEQFF. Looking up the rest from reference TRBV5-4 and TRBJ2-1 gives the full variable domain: ETGVTQSPTHLIKTRGQQVTLRCSSQSGHNTVSWYQQALGQGPQFIFQYYREEENGRGNFPPRFSGLQFPNYSSELNVNALELDDSALYLCASSSNRGTHNEQFFGPGTRLTVL.

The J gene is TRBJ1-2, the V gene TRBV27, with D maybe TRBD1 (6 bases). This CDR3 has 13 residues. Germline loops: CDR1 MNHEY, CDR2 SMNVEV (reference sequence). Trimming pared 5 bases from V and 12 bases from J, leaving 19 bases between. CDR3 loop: CASSLGQPAPHTF. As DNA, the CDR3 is TGTGCCAGCAGTCTTGGACAGCCCGCCCCCCACACCTTC.

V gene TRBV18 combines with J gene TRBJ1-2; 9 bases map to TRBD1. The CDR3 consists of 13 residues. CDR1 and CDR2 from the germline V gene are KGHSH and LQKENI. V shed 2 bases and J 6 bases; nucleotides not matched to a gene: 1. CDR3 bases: TGTGCCAGCTCACCAGGACAGGGGAATGGCTACACCTTC. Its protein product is CASSPGQGNGYTF.

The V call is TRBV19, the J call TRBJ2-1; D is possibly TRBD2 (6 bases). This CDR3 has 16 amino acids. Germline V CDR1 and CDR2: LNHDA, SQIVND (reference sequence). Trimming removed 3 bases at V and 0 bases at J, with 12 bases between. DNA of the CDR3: TGTGCCAGTAGTATCTTGGGACTGCGCTCCTACAATGAGCAGTTCTTC. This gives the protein CASSILGLRSYNEQFF.

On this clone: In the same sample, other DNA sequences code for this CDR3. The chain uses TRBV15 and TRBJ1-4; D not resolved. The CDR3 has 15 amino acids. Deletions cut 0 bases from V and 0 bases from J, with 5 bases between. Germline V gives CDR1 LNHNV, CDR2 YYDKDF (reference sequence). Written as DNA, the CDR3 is TGTGCCACCAGCAGAGATCGGACAACTAATGAAAAACTGTTTTTT. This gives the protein CATSRDRTTNEKLFF.

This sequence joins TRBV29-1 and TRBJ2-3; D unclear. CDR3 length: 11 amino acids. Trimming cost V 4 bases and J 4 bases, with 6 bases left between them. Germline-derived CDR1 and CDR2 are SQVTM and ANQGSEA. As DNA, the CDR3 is TGCAGCGTTGGCATCGCAGATACGCAGTATTTT. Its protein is CSVGIADTQYF.

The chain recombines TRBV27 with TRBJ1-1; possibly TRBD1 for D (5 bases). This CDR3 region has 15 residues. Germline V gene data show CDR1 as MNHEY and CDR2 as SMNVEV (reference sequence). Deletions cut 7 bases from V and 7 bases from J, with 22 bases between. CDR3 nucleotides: TGTGCCAGCATAACTTACCGGGACGCGTCCCTTGAAGCTTTCTTT. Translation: CASITYRDASLEAFF.

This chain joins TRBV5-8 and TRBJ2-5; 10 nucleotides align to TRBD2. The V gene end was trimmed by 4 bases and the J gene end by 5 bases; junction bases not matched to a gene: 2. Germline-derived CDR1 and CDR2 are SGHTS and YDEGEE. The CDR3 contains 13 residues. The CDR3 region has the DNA TGTGCCAGCAGCCTAGCGGGAGTCGAGACCCAGTACTTC. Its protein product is CASSLAGVETQYF.

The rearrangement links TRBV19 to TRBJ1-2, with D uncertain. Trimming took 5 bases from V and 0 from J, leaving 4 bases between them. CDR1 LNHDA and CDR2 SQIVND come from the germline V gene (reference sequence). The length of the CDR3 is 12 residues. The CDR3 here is CASSPANYGYTF. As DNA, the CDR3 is TGTGCCAGTAGTCCAGCTAACTATGGCTACACCTTC.

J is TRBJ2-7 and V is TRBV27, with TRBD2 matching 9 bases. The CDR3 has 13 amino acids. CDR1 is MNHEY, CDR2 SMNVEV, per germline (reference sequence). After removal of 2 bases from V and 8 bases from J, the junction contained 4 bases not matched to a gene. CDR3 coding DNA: TGTGCCAGCAGTTTAGGGACTAGCCACCAGCAGTACTTC. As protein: CASSLGTSHQQYF.

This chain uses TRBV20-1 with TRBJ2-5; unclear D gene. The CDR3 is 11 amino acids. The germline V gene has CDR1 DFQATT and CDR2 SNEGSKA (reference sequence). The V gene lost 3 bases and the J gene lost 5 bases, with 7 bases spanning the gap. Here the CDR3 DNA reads TGCAGTGCTAGTGTCGGGGAGACCCAGTACTTC. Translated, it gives CSASVGETQYF.

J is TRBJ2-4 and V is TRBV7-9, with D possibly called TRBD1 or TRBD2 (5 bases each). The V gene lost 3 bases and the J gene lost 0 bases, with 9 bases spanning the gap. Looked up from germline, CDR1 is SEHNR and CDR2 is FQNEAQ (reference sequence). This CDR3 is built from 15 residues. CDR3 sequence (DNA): TGTGCCAGCAGCTTCGGTGGGGGAGCCAAAAACATTCAGTACTTC. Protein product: CASSFGGGAKNIQYF.

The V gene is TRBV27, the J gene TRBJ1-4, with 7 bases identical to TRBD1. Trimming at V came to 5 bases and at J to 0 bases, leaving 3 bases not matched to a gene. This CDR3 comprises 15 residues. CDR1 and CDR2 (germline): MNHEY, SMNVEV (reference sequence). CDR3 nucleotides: TGTGCCAGCAGTACAGGGGCCGCAACTAATGAAAAACTGTTTTTT. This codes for CASSTGAATNEKLFF.

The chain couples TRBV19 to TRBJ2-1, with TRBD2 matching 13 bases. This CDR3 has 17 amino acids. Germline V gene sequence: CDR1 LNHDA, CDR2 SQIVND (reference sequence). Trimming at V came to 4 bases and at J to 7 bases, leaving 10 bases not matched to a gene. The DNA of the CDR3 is TGTGCCAGTAGTAGGTGGACTAGCGGGAGTTTCGGGAATGAGCAGTTCTTC. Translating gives CASSRWTSGSFGNEQFF.

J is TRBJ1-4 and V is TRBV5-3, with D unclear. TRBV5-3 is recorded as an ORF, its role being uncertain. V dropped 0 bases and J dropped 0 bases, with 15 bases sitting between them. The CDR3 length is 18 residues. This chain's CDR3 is CARSLEGLRLPTNEKLFF. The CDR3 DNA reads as TGTGCCAGAAGCTTGGAAGGGCTCCGATTACCAACTAATGAAAAACTGTTTTTT.